A single sample gave rise to the 25 T cell receptor beta chains below, sequenced in a study of T cell changes during pregnancy in multiple sclerosis. Assay used: immunoSEQ multiplex PCR; TCRdb lists only in-frame clones, some missing. The profile shows about 44,000 clones, 96% of them singletons. The specimen comprised peripheral blood, sampled in the second trimester of pregnancy. These TCRs come from a female donor with multiple sclerosis, enrolled in a pregnancy study.

The chain employs TRBV6-6 and TRBJ2-1, with D possibly being TRBD2 (5 bases). V dropped 2 bases and J dropped 4 bases, with 12 bases sitting between them. The CDR3 is 15 residues long. Looked up from germline, CDR1 is MNHNY and CDR2 is SVGAGI (reference sequence). CDR3 DNA sequence: TGTGCCAGCAGTTACGGGAGTGCAACGTACAATGAGCAGTTCTTC. Translating gives CASSYGSATYNEQFF.

V gene TRBV5-4 combines with J gene TRBJ1-1; D call uncertain. The CDR3 covers 13 residues. The V end was cut by 4 bases, the J end by 0 bases, with 7 bases between. Germline V CDR1 and CDR2: SGHNT, YYREEE (reference sequence). The CDR3 reads CASSPILNTEAFF. DNA of the CDR3: TGTGCCAGCAGCCCCATTCTGAACACTGAAGCTTTCTTT.

The chain is built from TRBV15 and TRBJ2-6; weak D call: TRBD1 (5 bases). Germline-derived CDR1 and CDR2 are LNHNV and YYDKDF (reference sequence). With 7 bases removed from V and 1 base from J, the gap between germline ends came to 11 bases. The CDR3 is made up of 15 amino acids. The CDR3 DNA sequence: TGTGCCACCAAGAAAGGGGTTTCTGGGGCCAACGTCCTGACTTTC. Translating gives CATKKGVSGANVLTF.

The V call is TRBV7-7, the J call TRBJ2-5, with TRBD1 matching over 10 bases. This CDR3 is built from 14 residues. Per germline, CDR1 SSHAT and CDR2 FNYEAQ (reference sequence). Trimming at V came to 1 base and at J to 4 bases, leaving 0 bases not matched to a gene. CDR3 residues: CASSLGDRGETQYF. In DNA, the CDR3 is TGTGCCAGCAGCTTAGGGGACAGGGGAGAGACCCAGTACTTC.

The chain combines TRBV6-5 with TRBJ2-1; no clear D. Germline CDR1 reads MNHEY; CDR2 reads SVGAGI. V was trimmed by 2 bases and J by 6 bases, leaving 8 bases between them. The CDR3 covers 13 residues. The CDR3 sequence: CASSYVSSNEQFF. The CDR3 nucleotides read TGTGCCAGCAGTTACGTGAGTAGCAATGAGCAGTTCTTC.

The rearrangement joins TRBV7-2 to TRBJ2-5; 8 bases fit TRBD2. CDR1 is SGHTA, CDR2 FQGNSA, per germline. The junction had 9 bases not matched to a gene; V was cut back by 1 base and J by 2 bases. The CDR3 runs to 17 residues. The CDR3 coding sequence is TGTGCCAGCAGCTTAGGACCCAACGGGGGGGGACAAGAGACCCAGTACTTC. Residues: CASSLGPNGGGQETQYF.

The rearrangement links TRBV14 to TRBJ1-2, with a weak D call TRBD1 (6 bases). There are 14 residues in the CDR3. V lost 4 bases, J lost 3 bases, and 12 bases lay in between. The germline CDR1 and CDR2 sequences are SGHDN and FVKESK. As DNA, the CDR3 is TGTGCCAGCAGCCCGGGGGGGCTGGACTATGGCTACACCTTC. Encoded protein: CASSPGGLDYGYTF.

The chain links TRBV10-3 to TRBJ1-1; 12 bases align to TRBD1. The CDR3 length is 15 residues. The V gene end was trimmed by 4 bases and the J gene end by 5 bases; junction bases not matched to a gene: 5. Germline values: CDR1 ENHRY, CDR2 SYGVKD. CDR3 sequence: CAISGGDRGRTEAFF. In nucleotides, the CDR3 is TGTGCCATCAGTGGGGGGGACAGGGGGCGGACTGAAGCTTTCTTT.

This clone was counted once. This chain connects TRBV7-9 to TRBJ2-1; TRBD2 aligns across 13 bases. Germline lookup yields CDR1 SEHNR and CDR2 FQNEAQ (reference sequence). The ends lost 5 bases at V and 5 bases at J; junction bases unmatched: 3. The CDR3 totals 15 residues. The chain's CDR3 is CASSIGLAGDNEQFF. The CDR3, as DNA: TGTGCCAGCAGCATTGGACTAGCGGGGGACAATGAGCAGTTCTTC.

There are a few counts of this clone. The CDR3 DNA is TGTGCCAGCAATCGAGACCAGGGGGCTTGGCAGCCCCAGCATTTT. Protein sequence: CASNRDQGAWQPQHF. This chain connects TRBV2 to TRBJ1-5; 8 bases map to TRBD1. The V gene's germline CDR1 is SNHLY and CDR2 FYNNEI. CDR3 length: 15 residues. J gave up 7 bases and V 7 bases, and 12 bases lay outside the gene matches.

The gene calls are TRBV23-1 and TRBJ1-2; 7 nucleotides align to TRBD1. TRBV23-1 is an ORF, with its function uncertain. J was trimmed by 0 bases and V by 0 bases; bases with no gene match: 13. This CDR3 spans 19 amino acids. This CDR3 reads CASSQSWVWGQRSNYGYTF. The CDR3 DNA is TGCGCCAGCAGTCAATCTTGGGTTTGGGGACAGAGGTCTAACTATGGCTACACCTTC.

The chain combines TRBV2 with TRBJ2-3; maybe TRBD2 (5 bases). Germline CDR1 SNHLY, CDR2 FYNNEI. V lost 6 bases and J lost 4, with 11 bases in between. CDR3 size: 13 residues. The DNA of the CDR3 is TGTGCCAGCAGGACTACGCGGGCAGATACGCAGTATTTT. Protein sequence: CASRTTRADTQYF.

The gene calls are TRBV19 and TRBJ2-7, with TRBD1 matching over 7 bases. The V and J ends lost 6 bases and 3 bases, in that order; junction bases with no gene match: 17. Germline V lookup: CDR1 LNHDA, CDR2 SQIVND (reference sequence). This CDR3 region has 17 residues. In DNA form, the CDR3 reads TGTGCCAGTAGCCCCAATTTGGGACAGCCACGTAGCTACGAGCAGTACTTC. Encoded protein: CASSPNLGQPRSYEQYF.

The chain is built from TRBV7-6 and TRBJ1-4; 8 positions agree with TRBD1. Germline CDR1 SGHVS, CDR2 FNYEAQ. CDR3 length: 15 residues. After removal of 3 bases from V and 5 bases from J, the junction contained 5 bases not matched to a gene. This CDR3 reads CASSFDRGRNEKLFF. CDR3 bases: TGTGCCAGCAGCTTCGACAGGGGAAGAAATGAAAAACTGTTTTTT.

This clone turned up a few times. This chain connects TRBV18 to TRBJ1-1; TRBD1 agrees at 10 bases. The CDR3 spans 13 residues. Germline-derived CDR1 and CDR2 are KGHSH and LQKENI. With 5 bases clipped from V and 11 bases from J, the junction kept 8 bases outside the gene matches. This CDR3 reads CASSSDRGQAAFF. The CDR3 DNA is TGTGCCAGCTCATCCGACAGGGGGCAGGCGGCTTTCTTT.

The rearrangement joins TRBV7-2 to TRBJ1-2; 8 nucleotides align to TRBD1. CDR3 length: 14 residues. V lost 5 bases, J lost 3 bases, and 5 bases stayed unmatched. Germline V lookup: CDR1 SGHTA, CDR2 FQGNSA. The CDR3 region has the DNA TGTGCCAGCAGCCGAGGACAGGGTTACTATGGCTACACCTTC. This codes for CASSRGQGYYGYTF.

The chain recombines TRBV5-1 with TRBJ2-7, with TRBD2 identical over 10 bases. V lost 0 bases and J lost 2; bases outside the gene matches: 14. CDR3 length: 19 amino acids. The V gene's germline CDR1 is SGHRS and CDR2 YFSETQ. The CDR3 DNA sequence: TGCGCCAGCAGCTTGGGCCGGACAGGGCCACTAGCGGGAACCTACGAGCAGTACTTC. Its protein is CASSLGRTGPLAGTYEQYF.

The chain recombines TRBV6-5 with TRBJ1-2; 9 positions match TRBD1. The CDR3 length is 15 residues. V shed 10 bases, J shed 6 bases, and the junction held 15 bases outside the gene matches. Germline V gene lookup returns CDR1 MNHEY and CDR2 SVGAGI. This CDR3 reads CATRIPGTGRHGYTF. The CDR3 nucleotides read TGTGCCACCAGGATCCCCGGGACAGGGCGTCATGGCTACACCTTC.

The chain has TRBV2 and TRBJ2-7; the match to TRBD1 covers 7 bases. V shed 7 bases, J shed 3 bases, and the junction held 9 bases outside the gene matches. Germline CDR1 reads SNHLY; CDR2 reads FYNNEI. The CDR3 runs to 14 residues. The CDR3 region is CASTGGGTVYEQYF. DNA of the CDR3: TGTGCCAGCACCGGTGGTGGGACAGTCTACGAGCAGTACTTC.

The chain is built from TRBV2 and TRBJ2-7; the match to TRBD1 covers 8 bases. CDR3 size: 15 residues. V gave up 8 bases and J gave up 6 bases; unmatched junction bases: 15. Germline loops: CDR1 SNHLY, CDR2 FYNNEI. The CDR3 protein is CASSAGTGRSREQYF. The CDR3 nucleotides read TGTGCCAGCTCTGCCGGGACAGGTCGGTCCCGCGAGCAGTACTTC.

The chain couples TRBV9 to TRBJ2-5; D is perhaps TRBD2 (6 bases). Germline assignment: CDR1 SGDLS and CDR2 YYNGEE. Trimming shortened V by 0 bases and J by 5 bases, and 14 bases separated the two germline ends. This CDR3 is 15 amino acids long. The CDR3 bases are TGTGCCAGCAGCGTAGGCCAGGGAGGTACGGAGACCCAGTACTTC. Protein sequence: CASSVGQGGTETQYF.

V is TRBV19 and J is TRBJ2-1, with 7 bases aligning to TRBD2. J lost 0 bases, V lost 3 bases, and 8 bases had no gene match. This CDR3 has 17 amino acids. Germline V lookup: CDR1 LNHDA, CDR2 SQIVND (reference sequence). CDR3 region: CASSMLPGGSSYNEQFF. The CDR3 coding sequence is TGTGCCAGTAGTATGCTGCCGGGGGGAAGCTCCTACAATGAGCAGTTCTTC.

The rearrangement uses TRBV4-1 and TRBJ1-2; weak D call: TRBD1 (5 bases). Trimming cost V 3 bases and J 8 bases, with 22 bases left between them. This CDR3 has 16 residues. The V gene's germline CDR1 is MGHRA and CDR2 YSYEKL. CDR3 sequence reads: CASSHSGGDPSRGYTF. Written as DNA, the CDR3 is TGCGCCAGCAGCCATTCGGGGGGGGACCCGTCTCGAGGCTACACCTTC.

The rearrangement uses TRBV25-1 and TRBJ1-2, with 7 nucleotides matching TRBD1. CDR1 MGHDK and CDR2 SYGVNS come from the germline V gene. Trimming cost V 2 bases and J 12 bases; bases outside gene matches: 3. CDR3 size: 11 residues. The CDR3 sequence: CASSEQGVHTF. The CDR3 nucleotides read TGTGCCAGCAGTGAACAGGGGGTTCACACCTTC.

J is TRBJ1-1 and V is TRBV14; D is uncertain. Germline V lookup: CDR1 SGHDN, CDR2 FVKESK. Trimming left V 5 bases short and J 0 bases short, with 7 bases between. This CDR3 contains 13 residues. The CDR3 DNA is TGTGCCAGCAGCTCATCGGTGAACACTGAAGCTTTCTTT. It encodes CASSSSVNTEAFF.